This entry concerns a single T cell receptor (beta chain). The antigen is undetermined. The sample is drawn from a study of T cell responses to AZD1222 COVID-19 vaccine. This CDR3 comprises 12 residues. Trimming shortened V by 3 bases and J by 5 bases, and 8 bases separated the two germline ends. The germline CDR1 and CDR2 sequences are SGDLS and YYNGEE. Study conclusions and caveats: Reports indicate that nearly half of spike-specific TCRs are directed at unmutated variant regions. Across spike, vaccine-associated CD4 TCRs were found, dominant at 160-218 and 743-854.

Clones were read by immunoSEQ multiplex PCR, and TCRdb kept only the in-frame ones, dropping some. The data show approximately 150,000 clones, about 90% seen once. This specimen consisted of peripheral blood, obtained on day 0 of AZD1222 vaccination. This sequence was found in an adult in good health. The chain is built from TRBV9 and TRBJ1-1; D gene ambiguous. The CDR3 protein is CASSGVGTEAFF. CDR3 nucleotides: TGTGCCAGCAGCGGAGTCGGGACTGAAGCTTTCTTT.